This paragraph reports one T cell receptor (beta chain). Libraries were prepared by immunoSEQ multiplex PCR; TCRdb keeps only in-frame clonotypes and omits some of them. The sample shows 350,000 to 450,000 clones, more than 80% of them seen only once. Self-reported history from a screening survey and questionnaire set each donor's cohort. The data were obtained in a study of blood T cell repertoires in COVID-19. With 3 bases removed from V and 4 bases from J, the gap between germline ends came to 12 bases. The germline V gene has CDR1 LGHDT and CDR2 YNNKEL (reference sequence). The CDR3 is 14 residues long.

The sequenced sample was PBMCs or T cells enriched from blood (not recorded which). The rearrangement joins TRBV3-1 (or the pseudogene TRBV3-2) to TRBJ2-5; D is ambiguous. The source of this sequence is a man aged 25 to 40 who had recovered from COVID-19. The CDR3 loop is CASSHLGNGETQYF. The CDR3 DNA follows: TGTGCCAGCAGCCATCTAGGTAACGGAGAGACCCAGTACTTC.